This TCR beta chain is drawn from a study of blood T cell repertoires in COVID-19. Study overall: Sites in the United States, Italy and Spain provided acute and convalescent COVID-19 samples.

The assay was immunoSEQ multiplex PCR, and TCRdb's table has in-frame clones only and misses some. The repertoire consists of roughly 250,000 clones, with about nine tenths occurring once and the leading ten covering approximately 2.4%. V shed 4 bases, J shed 12 bases, and the junction held 8 bases outside the gene matches. This CDR3 comprises 14 residues. Germline-derived CDR1 and CDR2 are LGHDT and YNNKEL (reference sequence). Individuals aged roughly 18 to 95 years were recruited from 24 US areas. Cohorts were assigned according to the clinical history that participants reported. This TCR was sampled from a woman aged 40 to 49 with acute COVID-19. Material: PBMCs or T cells enriched from blood (not recorded which). This chain connects TRBV3-1 (or the pseudogene TRBV3-2) to TRBJ2-1; the match to TRBD2 covers 11 bases. Written as DNA, the CDR3 is TGTGCCAGCAGCCCGTTAGCGGGGGGGCCTGGGCAGTTCTTC. The encoded protein is CASSPLAGGPGQFF.